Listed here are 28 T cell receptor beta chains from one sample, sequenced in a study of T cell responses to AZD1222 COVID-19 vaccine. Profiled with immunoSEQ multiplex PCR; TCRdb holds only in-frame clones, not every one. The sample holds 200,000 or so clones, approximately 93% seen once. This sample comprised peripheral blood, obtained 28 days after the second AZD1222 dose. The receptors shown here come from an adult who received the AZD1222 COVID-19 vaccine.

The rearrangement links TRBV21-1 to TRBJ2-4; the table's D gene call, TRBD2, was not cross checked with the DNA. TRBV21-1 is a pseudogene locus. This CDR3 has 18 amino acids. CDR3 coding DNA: TGTGCCACCTTCGGCGATATGTTGGGGGGACGAGCCAAAAACATTCAGTACTTC. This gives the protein CATFGDMLGGRAKNIQYF.

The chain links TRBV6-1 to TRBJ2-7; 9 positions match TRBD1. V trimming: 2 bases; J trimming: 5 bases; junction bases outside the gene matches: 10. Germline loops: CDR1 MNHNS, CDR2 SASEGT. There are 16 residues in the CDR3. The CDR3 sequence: CASSESGQGIFHEQYF. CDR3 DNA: TGTGCCAGCAGTGAATCGGGACAGGGTATTTTCCACGAGCAGTACTTC.

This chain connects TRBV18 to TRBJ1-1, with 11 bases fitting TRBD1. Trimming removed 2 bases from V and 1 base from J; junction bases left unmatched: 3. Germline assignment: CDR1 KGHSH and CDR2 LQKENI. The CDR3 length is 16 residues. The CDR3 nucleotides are TGTGCCAGCTCACCATTTGGGACAGGGGGGAACACTGAAGCTTTCTTT. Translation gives CASSPFGTGGNTEAFF.

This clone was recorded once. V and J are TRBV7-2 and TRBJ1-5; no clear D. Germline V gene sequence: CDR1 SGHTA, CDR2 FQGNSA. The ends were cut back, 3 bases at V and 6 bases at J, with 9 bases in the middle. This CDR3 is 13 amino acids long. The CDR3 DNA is TGTGCCAGCAGCTTTGGGGTGTCTCAGCCCCAGCATTTT. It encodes CASSFGVSQPQHF.

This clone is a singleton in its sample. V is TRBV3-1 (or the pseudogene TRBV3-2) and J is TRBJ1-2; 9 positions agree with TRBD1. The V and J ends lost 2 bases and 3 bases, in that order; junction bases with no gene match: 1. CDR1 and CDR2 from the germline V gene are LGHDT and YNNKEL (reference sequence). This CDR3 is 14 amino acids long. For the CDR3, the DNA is TGTGCCAGCAGCCAAAGGGACAGGGACTATGGCTACACCTTC. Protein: CASSQRDRDYGYTF.

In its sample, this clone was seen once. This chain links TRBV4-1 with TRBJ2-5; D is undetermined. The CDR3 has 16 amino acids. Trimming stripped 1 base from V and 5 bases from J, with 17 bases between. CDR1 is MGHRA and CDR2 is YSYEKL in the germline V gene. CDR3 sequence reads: CASSQVRSTAGETQYF. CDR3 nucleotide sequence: TGCGCCAGCAGCCAAGTAAGGAGTACAGCTGGGGAGACCCAGTACTTC.

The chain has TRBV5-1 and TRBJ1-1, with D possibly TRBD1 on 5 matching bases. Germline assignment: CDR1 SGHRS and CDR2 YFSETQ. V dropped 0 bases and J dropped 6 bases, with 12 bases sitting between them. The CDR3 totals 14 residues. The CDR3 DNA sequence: TGCGCCAGCAGCTTGGACGGGGCGGGCGCTGAAGCTTTCTTT. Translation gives CASSLDGAGAEAFF. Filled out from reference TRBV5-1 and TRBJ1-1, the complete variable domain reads KAGVTQTPRYLIKTRGQQVTLSCSPISGHRSVSWYQQTPGQGLQFLFEYFSETQRNKGNFPGRFSGRQFSNSRSEMNVSTLELGDSALYLCASSLDGAGAEAFFGQGTRLTVV.

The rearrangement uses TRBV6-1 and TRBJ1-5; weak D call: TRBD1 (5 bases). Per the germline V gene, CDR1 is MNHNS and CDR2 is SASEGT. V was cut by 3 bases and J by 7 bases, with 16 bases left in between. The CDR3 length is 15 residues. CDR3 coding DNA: TGTGCCAGCAGTGACGAGGCGGGGGGAAGACAGCCCCAGCATTTT. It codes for CASSDEAGGRQPQHF.

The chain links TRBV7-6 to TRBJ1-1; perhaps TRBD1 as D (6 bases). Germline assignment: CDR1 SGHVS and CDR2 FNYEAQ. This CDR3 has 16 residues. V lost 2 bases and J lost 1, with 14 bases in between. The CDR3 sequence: CASSLRGRGQNTEAFF. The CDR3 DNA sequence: TGTGCCAGCAGCTTAAGGGGGAGGGGACAGAACACTGAAGCTTTCTTT.

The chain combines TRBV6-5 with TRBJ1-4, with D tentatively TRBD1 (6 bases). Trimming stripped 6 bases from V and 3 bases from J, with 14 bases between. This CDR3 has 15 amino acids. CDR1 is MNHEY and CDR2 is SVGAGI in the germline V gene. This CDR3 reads CASSITGHSNEKLFF. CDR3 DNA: TGTGCCAGCAGCATCACAGGGCACTCTAATGAAAAACTGTTTTTT.

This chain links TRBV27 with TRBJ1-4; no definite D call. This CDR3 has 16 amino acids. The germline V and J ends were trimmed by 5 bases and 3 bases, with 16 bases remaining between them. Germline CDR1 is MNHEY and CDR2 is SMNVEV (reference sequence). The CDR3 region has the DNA TGTGCCAGCAGTCCTGGCGTTAGCAGAGCTAATGAAAAACTGTTTTTT. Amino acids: CASSPGVSRANEKLFF.

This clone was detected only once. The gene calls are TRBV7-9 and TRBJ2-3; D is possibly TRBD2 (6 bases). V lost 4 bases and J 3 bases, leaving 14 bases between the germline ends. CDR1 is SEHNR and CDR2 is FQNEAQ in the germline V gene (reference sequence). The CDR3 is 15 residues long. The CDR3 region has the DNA TGTGCCAGCAGCTCCCTCGCGGAGGGGACAGATACGCAGTATTTT. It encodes CASSSLAEGTDTQYF.

CDR3 sequence reads: CASRLGEEGSNQPQHF. The CDR3 nucleotides are TGTGCCAGCAGGCTGGGTGAGGAGGGGAGCAATCAGCCCCAGCATTTT. V usage is TRBV28 and J usage is TRBJ1-5, with D perhaps matching TRBD1 (5 bases). Trimming took 6 bases from V and 1 from J, leaving 16 bases between them. The CDR3 runs 16 residues. The germline V gene encodes CDR1 MDHEN and CDR2 SYDVKM.

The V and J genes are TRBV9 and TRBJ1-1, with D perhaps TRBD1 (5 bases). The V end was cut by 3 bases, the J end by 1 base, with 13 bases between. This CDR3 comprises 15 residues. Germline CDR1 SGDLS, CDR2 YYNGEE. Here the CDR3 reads CASSASGQPNTEAFF. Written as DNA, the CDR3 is TGTGCCAGCAGCGCCTCAGGACAACCGAACACTGAAGCTTTCTTT.

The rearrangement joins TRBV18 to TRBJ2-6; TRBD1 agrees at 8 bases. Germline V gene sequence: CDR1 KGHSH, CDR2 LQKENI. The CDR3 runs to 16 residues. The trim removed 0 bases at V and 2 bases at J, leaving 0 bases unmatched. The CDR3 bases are TGTGCCAGCTCACCACCGGGACAGGCTGGGGCCAACGTCCTGACTTTC. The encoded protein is CASSPPGQAGANVLTF.

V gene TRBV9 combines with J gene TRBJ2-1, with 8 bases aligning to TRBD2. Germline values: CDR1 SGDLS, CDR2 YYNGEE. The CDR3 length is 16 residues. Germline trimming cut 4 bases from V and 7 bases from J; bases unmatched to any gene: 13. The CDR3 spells CASSPRNSGAGNEQFF. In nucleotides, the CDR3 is TGTGCCAGCAGCCCTCGAAATAGCGGGGCGGGGAATGAGCAGTTCTTC. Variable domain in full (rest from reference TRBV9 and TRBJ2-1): DSGVTQTPKHLITATGQRVTLRCSPRSGDLSVYWYQQSLDQGLQFLIQYYNGEERAKGNILERFSAQQFPDLHSELNLSSLELGDSALYFCASSPRNSGAGNEQFFGPGTRLTVL.

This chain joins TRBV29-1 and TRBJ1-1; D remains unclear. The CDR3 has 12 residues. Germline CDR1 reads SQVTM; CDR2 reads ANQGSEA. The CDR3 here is CRGILMNTEAFF. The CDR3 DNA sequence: TGCAGGGGGATACTGATGAACACTGAAGCTTTCTTT.

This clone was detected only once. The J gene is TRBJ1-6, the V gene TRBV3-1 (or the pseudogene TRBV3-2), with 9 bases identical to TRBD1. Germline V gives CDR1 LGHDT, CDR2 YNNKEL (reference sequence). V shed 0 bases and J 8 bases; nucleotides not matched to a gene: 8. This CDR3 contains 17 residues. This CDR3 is CASSQDIRTGVDSPLHF. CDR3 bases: TGTGCCAGCAGCCAAGATATCAGGACAGGGGTCGATTCACCCCTCCACTTT.

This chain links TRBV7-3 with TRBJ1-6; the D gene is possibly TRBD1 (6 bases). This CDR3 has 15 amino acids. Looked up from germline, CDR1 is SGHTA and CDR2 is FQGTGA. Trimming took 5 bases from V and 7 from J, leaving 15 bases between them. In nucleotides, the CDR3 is TGTGCCAGCAGCACAACAGGGTTGGGGAATTCACCCCTCCACTTT. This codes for CASSTTGLGNSPLHF.

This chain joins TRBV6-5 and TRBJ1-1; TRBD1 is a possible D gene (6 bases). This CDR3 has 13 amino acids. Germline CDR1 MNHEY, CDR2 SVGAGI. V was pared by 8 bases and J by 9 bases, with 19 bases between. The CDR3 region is CASGHGTPLQAFF. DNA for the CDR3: TGTGCCAGCGGACACGGGACACCTCTCCAAGCTTTCTTT.

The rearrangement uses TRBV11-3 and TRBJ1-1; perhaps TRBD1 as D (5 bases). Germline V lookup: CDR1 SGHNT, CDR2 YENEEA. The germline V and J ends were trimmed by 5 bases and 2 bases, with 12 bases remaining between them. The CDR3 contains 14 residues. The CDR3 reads CASSLGDSNTEAFF. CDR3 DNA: TGTGCCAGCAGCCTGGGAGACAGTAACACTGAAGCTTTCTTT.

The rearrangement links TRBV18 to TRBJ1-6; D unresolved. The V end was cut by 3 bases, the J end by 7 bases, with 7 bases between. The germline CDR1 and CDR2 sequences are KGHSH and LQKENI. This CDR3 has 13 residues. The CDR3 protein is CASSPGENSPLHF. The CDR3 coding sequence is TGTGCCAGCTCACCCGGAGAGAATTCACCCCTCCACTTT.

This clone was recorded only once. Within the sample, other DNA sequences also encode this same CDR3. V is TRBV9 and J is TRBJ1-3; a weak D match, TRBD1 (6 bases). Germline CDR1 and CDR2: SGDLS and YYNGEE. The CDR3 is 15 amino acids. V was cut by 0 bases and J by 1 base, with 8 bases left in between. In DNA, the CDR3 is TGTGCCAGCAGCGTAGCCCAGGGGTCTGGAAACACCATATATTTT. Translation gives CASSVAQGSGNTIYF. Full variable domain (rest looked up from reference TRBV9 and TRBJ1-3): DSGVTQTPKHLITATGQRVTLRCSPRSGDLSVYWYQQSLDQGLQFLIQYYNGEERAKGNILERFSAQQFPDLHSELNLSSLELGDSALYFCASSVAQGSGNTIYFGEGSWLTVV.

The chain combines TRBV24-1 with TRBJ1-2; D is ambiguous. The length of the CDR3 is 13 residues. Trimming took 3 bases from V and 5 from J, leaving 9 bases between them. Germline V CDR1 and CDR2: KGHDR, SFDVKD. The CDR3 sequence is CATSDLLFYGYTF. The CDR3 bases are TGTGCCACCAGTGATCTCCTCTTTTATGGCTACACCTTC.

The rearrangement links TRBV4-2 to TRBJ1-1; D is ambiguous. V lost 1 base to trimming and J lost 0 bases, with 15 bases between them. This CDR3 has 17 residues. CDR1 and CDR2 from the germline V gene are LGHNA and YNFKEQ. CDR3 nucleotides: TGTGCCAGCAGCCAAGTGAGTGGGCAGTTAATGAACACTGAAGCTTTCTTT. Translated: CASSQVSGQLMNTEAFF.

This CDR3 is CASSQGRVAGYTF. CDR3 in DNA: TGTGCCAGCAGCCAAGGGAGGGTCGCTGGCTACACCTTC. The chain uses TRBV14 and TRBJ1-2, with no clear D. Trimming cost V 1 base and J 7 bases, with 10 bases left between them. Germline V CDR1 and CDR2: SGHDN, FVKESK. This CDR3 comprises 13 residues.

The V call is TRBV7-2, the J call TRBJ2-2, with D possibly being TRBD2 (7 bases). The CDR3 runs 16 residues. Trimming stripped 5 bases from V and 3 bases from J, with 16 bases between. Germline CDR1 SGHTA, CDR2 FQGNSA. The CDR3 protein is CASSPPGGRDTGELFF. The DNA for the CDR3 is TGTGCCAGCAGCCCCCCGGGGGGCCGGGACACCGGGGAGCTGTTTTTT.

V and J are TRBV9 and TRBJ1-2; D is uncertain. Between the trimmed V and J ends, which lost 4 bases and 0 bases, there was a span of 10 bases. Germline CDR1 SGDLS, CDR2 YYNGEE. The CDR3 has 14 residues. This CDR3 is CASSPNTANYGYTF. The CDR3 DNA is TGTGCCAGCAGCCCCAACACAGCTAACTATGGCTACACCTTC.